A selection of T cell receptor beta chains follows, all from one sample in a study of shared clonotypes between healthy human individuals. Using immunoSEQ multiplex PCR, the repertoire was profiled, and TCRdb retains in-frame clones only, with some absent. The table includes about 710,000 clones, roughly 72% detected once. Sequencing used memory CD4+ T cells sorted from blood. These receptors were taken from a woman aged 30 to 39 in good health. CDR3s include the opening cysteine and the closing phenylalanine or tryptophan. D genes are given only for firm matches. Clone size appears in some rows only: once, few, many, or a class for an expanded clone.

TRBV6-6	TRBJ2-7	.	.	CASSYSQDPYEQYF	TGTGCCAGCAGTTACTCACAGGACCCCTACGAGCAGTACTTC
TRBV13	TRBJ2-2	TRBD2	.	CASSWGGTNTGELFF	TGTGCCAGCAGCTGGGGGGGAACGAACACCGGGGAGCTGTTTTTT
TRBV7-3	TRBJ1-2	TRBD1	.	CASSASGTDNYGYTF	TGTGCCAGCAGCGCATCCGGGACAGATAACTATGGCTACACCTTC
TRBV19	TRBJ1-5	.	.	CASSRTFNQPQHF	TGTGCCAGTAGTAGGACGTTTAATCAGCCCCAGCATTTT
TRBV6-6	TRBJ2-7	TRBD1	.	CASRDRGSSYEQYF	TGTGCCAGCAGGGACAGGGGGAGCTCCTACGAGCAGTACTTC
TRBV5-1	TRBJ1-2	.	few	CASSTDRSYGYTF	TGCGCCAGCAGTACGGACAGAAGCTATGGCTACACCTTC
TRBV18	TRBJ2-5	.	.	CASSPPSWGTKETQYF	TGTGCCAGCTCACCTCCCTCATGGGGGACGAAAGAGACCCAGTACTTC
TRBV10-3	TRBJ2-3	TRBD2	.	CAISGRGTDTQYF	TGTGCCATTAGCGGGAGGGGTACAGATACGCAGTATTTT
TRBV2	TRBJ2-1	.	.	CASRRTDNNEQFF	TGTGCCAGCAGACGGACAGATAACAATGAGCAGTTCTTC
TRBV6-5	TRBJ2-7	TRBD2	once	CASSRTSGRGDEQYF	TGTGCCAGCAGCCGAACTAGCGGGAGAGGGGACGAGCAGTACTTC
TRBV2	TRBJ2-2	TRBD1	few	CATQLRDRKAANTGELFF	TGTGCCACCCAGCTTAGGGACAGGAAGGCCGCGAACACCGGGGAGCTGTTTTTT
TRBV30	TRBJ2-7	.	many	CAWSVAYEQYF	TGTGCCTGGAGTGTAGCCTACGAGCAGTACTTC
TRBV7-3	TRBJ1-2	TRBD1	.	CASSEAGGPRDGYTF	TGTGCCAGCAGCGAGGCAGGGGGGCCCCGGGATGGCTACACCTTC
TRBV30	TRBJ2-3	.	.	CAWSVGLGTDTQYF	TGTGCCTGGAGTGTTGGACTGGGCACAGATACGCAGTATTTT
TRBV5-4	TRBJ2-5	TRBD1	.	CASRQGLGVETQYF	TGTGCCAGCAGACAGGGGTTGGGGGTAGAGACCCAGTACTTC
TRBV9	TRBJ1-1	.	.	CASSFRDGGEAFF	TGTGCCAGCAGCTTCAGGGATGGGGGTGAAGCTTTCTTT
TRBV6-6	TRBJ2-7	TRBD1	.	CASRPTGTAAEQYF	TGTGCCAGCAGGCCCACCGGGACAGCGGCCGAGCAGTACTTC
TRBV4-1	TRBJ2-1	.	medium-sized	CASSSQATEQFF	TGCGCCAGCAGCTCACAGGCGACTGAGCAGTTCTTC
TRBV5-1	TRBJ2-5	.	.	CASSLGPKGGSGGTQYF	TGCGCCAGCAGCTTGGGGCCCAAAGGTGGGAGTGGCGGGACCCAGTACTTC
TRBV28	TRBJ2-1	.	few	CASSYTGLGPYNEQFF	TGTGCCAGCAGCTACACAGGGTTAGGGCCCTACAATGAGCAGTTCTTC
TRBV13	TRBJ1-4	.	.	CASSFKGSNEKLFF	TGTGCCAGCAGCTTTAAGGGGTCGAATGAAAAACTGTTTTTT
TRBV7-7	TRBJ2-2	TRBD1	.	CASSQDRATGELFF	TGTGCCAGCAGCCAGGACAGGGCCACCGGGGAGCTGTTTTTT
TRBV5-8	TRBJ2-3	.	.	CASSHLRTDTQYF	TGTGCCAGCAGCCATTTACGGACAGATACGCAGTATTTT
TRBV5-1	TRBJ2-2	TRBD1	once	CASSPGQVDTGELFF	TGCGCCAGCAGCCCAGGACAGGTCGACACCGGGGAGCTGTTTTTT
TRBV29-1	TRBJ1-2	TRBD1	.	CSVRRGQRDGYTF	TGCAGCGTTAGAAGGGGACAGCGAGATGGCTACACCTTC
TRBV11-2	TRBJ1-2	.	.	CASSRNSGMGYGYTF	TGTGCCAGCAGCCGAAATTCGGGGATGGGCTATGGCTACACCTTC
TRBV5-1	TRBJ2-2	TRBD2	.	CASSSTSGSNTGELFF	TGCGCCAGCAGCTCCACTAGCGGGAGTAACACCGGGGAGCTGTTTTTT
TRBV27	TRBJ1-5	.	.	CASSLSGNSNQPQHF	TGTGCCAGCAGTTTATCAGGGAATAGCAATCAGCCCCAGCATTTT
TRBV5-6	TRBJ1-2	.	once	CASSLGGTQAAYGYTF	TGTGCCAGCAGCTTGGGTGGGACGCAAGCAGCCTATGGCTACACCTTC
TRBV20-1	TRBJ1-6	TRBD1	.	CSARGTGPLHF	TGCAGTGCTAGGGGGACAGGACCCCTCCACTTT
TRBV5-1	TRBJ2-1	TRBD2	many	CASRTGTSGQGEQFF	TGCGCCAGCAGAACCGGGACTAGCGGCCAGGGGGAGCAGTTCTTC
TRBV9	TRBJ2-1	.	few	CASRLRLSYNEQFF	TGTGCCAGCAGACTAAGACTCTCCTACAATGAGCAGTTCTTC
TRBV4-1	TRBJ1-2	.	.	CASSQANLGLALYGYTF	TGCGCCAGCAGCCAAGCCAATCTGGGCCTTGCCCTATATGGCTACACCTTC
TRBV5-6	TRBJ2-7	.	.	CASSLLSGPSYEQYF	TGTGCCAGCAGCTTGCTTAGCGGCCCCTCCTACGAGCAGTACTTC
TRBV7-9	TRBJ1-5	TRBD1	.	CASSGGTGRGQPQHF	TGTGCCAGCAGCGGCGGGACAGGGAGAGGTCAGCCCCAGCATTTT
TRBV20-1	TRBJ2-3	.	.	CSAAAGDTQYF	TGCAGTGCCGCGGCGGGCGATACGCAGTATTTT
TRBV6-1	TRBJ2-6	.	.	CASTSPISGANVLTF	TGTGCCAGCACATCTCCGATCTCTGGGGCCAACGTCCTGACTTTC
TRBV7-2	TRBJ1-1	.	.	CASSSPRGSMNTEAFF	TGTGCCAGCAGCTCACCCCGAGGCTCGATGAACACTGAAGCTTTCTTT
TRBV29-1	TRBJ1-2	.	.	CSVGFNYGYTF	TGCAGCGTTGGTTTTAACTATGGCTACACCTTC
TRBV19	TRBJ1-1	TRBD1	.	CASSRRQGMPEAFF	TGTGCCAGTAGTAGAAGACAGGGAATGCCTGAAGCTTTCTTT
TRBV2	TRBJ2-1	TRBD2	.	CASSDKRLAGVYNEQFF	TGTGCCAGCAGTGATAAAAGACTAGCGGGAGTCTACAATGAGCAGTTCTTC
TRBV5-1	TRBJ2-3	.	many	CASSQDSLADTQYF	TGCGCCAGCAGCCAAGACAGCCTAGCAGATACGCAGTATTTT
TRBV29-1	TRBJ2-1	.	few	CSVASARNNEQFF	TGCAGCGTTGCTAGCGCCAGGAACAATGAGCAGTTCTTC
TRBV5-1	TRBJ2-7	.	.	CASSLSFGSPSYEQYF	TGCGCCAGCAGCTTGTCCTTCGGAAGCCCCTCCTACGAGCAGTACTTC
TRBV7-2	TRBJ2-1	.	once	CASSLPGQYNEQFF	TGTGCCAGCAGCTTACCGGGGCAATACAATGAGCAGTTCTTC
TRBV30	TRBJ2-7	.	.	CAWSSGTTYEQYF	TGTGCCTGGAGTTCAGGGACAACCTACGAGCAGTACTTC
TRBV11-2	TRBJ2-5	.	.	CASSLGLPPEETQYF	TGTGCCAGCAGCTTAGGATTACCCCCCGAAGAGACCCAGTACTTC
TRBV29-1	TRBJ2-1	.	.	CSVGLGGDEQFF	TGCAGCGTGGGGTTGGGCGGCGATGAGCAGTTCTTC
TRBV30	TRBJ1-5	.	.	CAWSSYDQPQHF	TGTGCCTGGAGTAGCTATGATCAGCCCCAGCATTTT
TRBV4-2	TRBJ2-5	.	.	CASSLGTKETQYF	TGTGCCAGCAGCCTAGGGACCAAAGAGACCCAGTACTTC
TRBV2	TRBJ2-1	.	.	CASRLRAGEQFF	TGTGCCAGCAGGTTGAGGGCGGGTGAGCAGTTCTTC
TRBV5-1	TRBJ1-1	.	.	CASSGGWELNTEAFF	TGCGCCAGCAGCGGGGGATGGGAATTAAACACTGAAGCTTTCTTT
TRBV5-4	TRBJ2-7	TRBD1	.	CASSLAGGIYEQYF	TGTGCCAGCAGCCTGGCAGGGGGCATCTACGAGCAGTACTTC
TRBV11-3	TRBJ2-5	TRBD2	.	CASSLTSGAQETQYF	TGTGCCAGCAGCTTGACTAGCGGAGCTCAAGAGACCCAGTACTTC
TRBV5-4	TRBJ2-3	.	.	CASSLDPTAGTDTQYF	TGTGCCAGCAGCTTGGACCCGACAGCCGGCACAGATACGCAGTATTTT
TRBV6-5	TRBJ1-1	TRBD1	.	CASSYRQGIGTEAFF	TGTGCCAGCAGTTACCGACAGGGGATTGGCACTGAAGCTTTCTTT
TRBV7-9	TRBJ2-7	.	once	CASSLFRTDPYEQYF	TGTGCCAGCAGCTTATTTCGGACTGACCCCTACGAGCAGTACTTC
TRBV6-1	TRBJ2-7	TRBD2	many	CASSEPGLADYEQYF	TGTGCCAGCAGTGAACCTGGACTAGCGGACTACGAGCAGTACTTC
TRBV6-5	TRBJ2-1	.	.	CASSAATKEQFF	TGTGCCAGCTCGGCCGCCACAAAGGAGCAGTTCTTC